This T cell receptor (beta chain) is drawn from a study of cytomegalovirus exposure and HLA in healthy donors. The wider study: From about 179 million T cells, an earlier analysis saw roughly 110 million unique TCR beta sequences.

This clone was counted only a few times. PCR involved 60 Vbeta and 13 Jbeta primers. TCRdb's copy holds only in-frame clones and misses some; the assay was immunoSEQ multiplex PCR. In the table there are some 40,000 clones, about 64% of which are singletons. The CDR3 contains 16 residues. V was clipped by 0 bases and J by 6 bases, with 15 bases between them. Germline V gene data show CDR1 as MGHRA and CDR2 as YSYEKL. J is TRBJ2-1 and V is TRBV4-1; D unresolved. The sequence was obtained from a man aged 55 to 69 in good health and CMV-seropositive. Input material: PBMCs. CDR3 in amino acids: CASSQDLGSVGNEQFF. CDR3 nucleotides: TGCGCCAGCAGCCAAGATTTGGGCTCCGTGGGCAATGAGCAGTTCTTC.